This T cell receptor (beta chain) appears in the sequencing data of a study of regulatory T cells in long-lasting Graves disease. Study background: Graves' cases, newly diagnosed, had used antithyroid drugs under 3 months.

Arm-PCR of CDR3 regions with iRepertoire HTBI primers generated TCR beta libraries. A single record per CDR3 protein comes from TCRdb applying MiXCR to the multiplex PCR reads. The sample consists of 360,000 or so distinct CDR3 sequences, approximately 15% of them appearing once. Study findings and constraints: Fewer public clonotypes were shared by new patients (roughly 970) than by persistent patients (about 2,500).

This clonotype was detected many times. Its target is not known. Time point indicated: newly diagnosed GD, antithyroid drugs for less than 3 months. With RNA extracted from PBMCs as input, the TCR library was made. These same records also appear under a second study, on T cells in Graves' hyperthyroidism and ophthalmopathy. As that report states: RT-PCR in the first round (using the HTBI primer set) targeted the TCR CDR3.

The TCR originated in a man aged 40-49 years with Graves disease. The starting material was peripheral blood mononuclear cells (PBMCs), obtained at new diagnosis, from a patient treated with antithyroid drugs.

The CDR3 loop reads CASSLDRGDTGELFF. In nucleotides, the CDR3 is TGCGCCAGCAGCTTAGACAGGGGTGACACCGGGGAGCTGTTTTTT. V usage is TRBV5-1 and J usage is TRBJ2-2, with 8 bases identical to TRBD1. The CDR3 has 15 residues. V lost 2 bases, J lost 3 bases, and 3 bases stayed unmatched. CDR1 and CDR2 from the germline V gene are SGHRS and YFSETQ.